Listed below are T cell receptor beta chains from one sample, sequenced in a study of siplizumab effects on memory and regulatory T cells. Assay: immunoSEQ multiplex PCR; the TCRdb copy retains only in-frame clones and omits some. The sample shows 85,000 to 120,000 clones, more than 85% of them seen only once. The specimen sequenced was CD4+ T cells sorted from blood. These receptors all stem from a human donor in good health. The CDR3 runs from the conserved cysteine through the conserved F or W. A D gene is named only where the DNA matches it firmly. Size tells how often a clone was seen (once, few, many) or the class of an expanded clone, and some rows leave it out.

d_call clone_size j_call v_call cdr3_nt cdr3_aa
TRBD2 once TRBJ2-5 TRBV30 TGTGCCTGGATGTTAAAGAAAGGGACTAGCGGATATCAAGAGACCCAGTACTTC CAWMLKKGTSGYQETQYF
. few TRBJ2-3 TRBV5-6 TGTGCCAGCAGCTTGATGAGCACAGATACGCAGTATTTT CASSLMSTDTQYF
. . TRBJ2-1 TRBV2 TGTGCCAGCAGCCCTCGCCTAAAGGGCGGGTTCTACAATGAGCAGTTCTTC CASSPRLKGGFYNEQFF
. . TRBJ1-3 TRBV28 TGTGCCAGCAGTTTATACAGGCCAAACGGAAACACCATATATTTT CASSLYRPNGNTIYF
. . TRBJ1-2 TRBV27 TGTGCCAGCGGTAACACCGTCTATGGCTACACCTTC CASGNTVYGYTF
. . TRBJ1-4 TRBV19 TGTGCCAGTAGTATCTATCAGGGAGGACTGTTTTTT CASSIYQGGLFF
. once TRBJ2-7 TRBV6-1 TGTGCCAGCAGTGAAGCGATGGCGAGTACCTACGAGCAGTACTTC CASSEAMASTYEQYF
. . TRBJ2-7 TRBV28 TGTGCCAGCGTAGGAGCCGGGCACTCCTACGAGCAGTACTTC CASVGAGHSYEQYF
. . TRBJ2-7 TRBV25-1 TGTGCCAGCAGTCAAACAGGGAGATACTACGAGCAGTACTTC CASSQTGRYYEQYF
TRBD1 . TRBJ2-5 TRBV5-6 TGTGCCAGCAGCTTGATGCAAGGGACAGGGGGAGAGACCCAGTACTTC CASSLMQGTGGETQYF
. . TRBJ2-2 TRBV7-9 TGTGCCAGCACGGGGGGCGGGATGGCCACCGGGGAGCTGTTTTTT CASTGGGMATGELFF
. . TRBJ1-5 TRBV6-1 TGTGCCAGCTCCATTGCGGACGGGGGAATCACGACCCAGCATTTT CASSIADGGITTQHF
. . TRBJ1-1 TRBV27 TGTGCCAGCAGTTTAGGTAGGCAACGGAACACTGAAGCTTTCTTT CASSLGRQRNTEAFF
. . TRBJ1-2 TRBV4-2 TGTGCCAGCAGCCTACCGAGCGGGGCCCAGGAAGGGACCTATGGCTACACCTTC CASSLPSGAQEGTYGYTF
TRBD2 . TRBJ2-7 TRBV6-6 TGTGCCAGCAAGCCTTCCCAGCGGGAGATCCACGAGCAGTACTTC CASKPSQREIHEQYF
. . TRBJ2-2 TRBV6-5 TGTGCCAGCAGTTACGAGGGGGGGACCAACACCGGGGAGCTGTTTTTT CASSYEGGTNTGELFF
TRBD1 once TRBJ2-7 TRBV5-1 TGCGCCAGCAGTTATCCCCGGGACAGGGACTCCTACGAGCAGTACTTC CASSYPRDRDSYEQYF
TRBD2 . TRBJ2-7 TRBV28 TGTGCCAGCAGTCCCGGGACTAGCCGGCGGGAGCAGTACTTC CASSPGTSRREQYF
. once TRBJ2-1 TRBV9 TGTGCCAGCAGCTCCGGGCCAGCGACGGACAATGAGCAGTTCTTC CASSSGPATDNEQFF
. . TRBJ2-2 TRBV30 TGTGCCTGGAGTGAGGGACGGGCCGGGGAGCTGTTTTTT CAWSEGRAGELFF
. . TRBJ2-1 TRBV30 TGTGCCTGGAGTGGGGATTCCTACAATGAGCAGTTCTTC CAWSGDSYNEQFF
TRBD1 . TRBJ1-1 TRBV2 TGTGCCAGCAGCCTAGACAGGGGGCTTGCTACTGAAGCTTTCTTT CASSLDRGLATEAFF
. . TRBJ2-1 TRBV6-5 TGTGCCAGCAGCCCCGAAGTGGGGGCCTACAATGAGCAGTTCTTC CASSPEVGAYNEQFF
. . TRBJ2-1 TRBV18 TGTGCCAGCTCACAAGGGAGAGGATACAATGAGCAGTTCTTC CASSQGRGYNEQFF
TRBD1 . TRBJ1-1 TRBV7-8 TGTGCCAGCAGCTTAGGACAGGGGCCTAACACTGAAGCTTTCTTT CASSLGQGPNTEAFF
TRBD2 . TRBJ2-1 TRBV10-1 TGCGCCAGCAGTGGAGGACTAGCGGGAGTCTATGAGCAGTTCTTC CASSGGLAGVYEQFF
. . TRBJ2-1 TRBV9 TGTGCCAGCAGCGTAACCCGGGACCGCCGTTACAATGAGCAGTTCTTC CASSVTRDRRYNEQFF
. . TRBJ2-1 TRBV11-2 TGTGCCAGCAGCTTAGTCAGTGGGTCCAACAATGAGCAGTTCTTC CASSLVSGSNNEQFF
. . TRBJ2-7 TRBV7-9 TGTGCCAGCAGCCCCCGGGCGGAGCGGATCGAGCAGTACTTC CASSPRAERIEQYF
TRBD1 . TRBJ2-7 TRBV7-3 TGTGCCAGCAGCCCAGCAGGGGGCCGCTACGAGCAGTACTTC CASSPAGGRYEQYF
. . TRBJ2-7 TRBV28 TGTGCCAGCAGGGTTAGGACCCAGACCTACGAGCAGTACTTC CASRVRTQTYEQYF
. . TRBJ2-7 TRBV7-8 TGTGCCAGCAGCCTGCACACCTACGAGCAGTACTTC CASSLHTYEQYF
. . TRBJ2-2 TRBV14 TGTGCCAGCAGCCAAGGCTACAACACCGGGGAGCTGTTTTTT CASSQGYNTGELFF
. once TRBJ1-1 TRBV6-6 TGTGCCAGCAGGGGGGACGGCGGGCCTGACACTGAAGCTTTCTTT CASRGDGGPDTEAFF
. . TRBJ1-1 TRBV27 TGTGCCAGCAAATCGCTTCGGGGGGCGATCACTGAAGCTTTCTTT CASKSLRGAITEAFF
. . TRBJ2-7 TRBV7-2 TGTGCCAGCAGCTTAGAGCGAGGCCGCGAGCAGTACTTC CASSLERGREQYF
. . TRBJ2-2 TRBV6-1 TGTGCCAGCAGTGAGGCCCCATGGAGAGAGCTGTTTTTT CASSEAPWRELFF
. . TRBJ2-5 TRBV19 TGTGCCAGTAGTCCCCGCCGGGGTAATGGCGAGACCCAGTACTTC CASSPRRGNGETQYF
. . TRBJ2-7 TRBV28 TGTGCCAGCAGGCACAGGGACGAGCAGTACTTC CASRHRDEQYF
. . TRBJ2-2 TRBV6-5 TGTGCCAGCAGTTACTCGGTTTCCGGGGCCGGGGAGCTGTTTTTT CASSYSVSGAGELFF
. . TRBJ2-7 TRBV7-2 TGTGCCAGCAGCCACCCCCCCCTGGTCGAGCAGTACTTC CASSHPPLVEQYF
. few TRBJ1-6 TRBV29-1 TGCAGCTCCCTGGGAACGGGGGGACTTAATTCACCCCTCCACTTT CSSLGTGGLNSPLHF
TRBD2 . TRBJ2-1 TRBV6-1 TGTGCCAGCAGGGGACTAGCGGGAAACTACAATGAGCAGTTCTTC CASRGLAGNYNEQFF
. . TRBJ2-2 TRBV4-1 TGCGCCAGCAGCCATACAGTGGGGGGCAACACCGGGGAGCTGTTTTTT CASSHTVGGNTGELFF
. . TRBJ2-5 TRBV20-1 TGCAGCGGGATGTTCCGTGAGACCCAGTACTTC CSGMFRETQYF
. few TRBJ1-5 TRBV7-9 TGTGCCAGCTCAGGGGGCAATCAGCCCCAGCATTTT CASSGGNQPQHF
. . TRBJ1-1 TRBV5-1 TGCGCCAGCAGCTTGGCCCGACAGTCAGAAGCTTTCTTT CASSLARQSEAFF
TRBD2 . TRBJ2-2 TRBV7-3 TGTGCCAGCAGCTTAATGCGGGAGGGCCCGGCCGGGGAGCTGTTTTTT CASSLMREGPAGELFF
TRBD1 . TRBJ1-6 TRBV27 TGTGCCAACCCGAGGGACAGCCATTTTTTTCCCCTCCACTTT CANPRDSHFFPLHF
TRBD1 . TRBJ1-2 TRBV7-2 TGTGCCAGCAGCCCATTGACAGGGGGCGCGGACTATGGCTACACCTTC CASSPLTGGADYGYTF
TRBD2 . TRBJ2-1 TRBV28 TGTGCCAGCAGTTGGACTAGCGGAACCTACAATGAGCAGTTCTTC CASSWTSGTYNEQFF
. . TRBJ2-7 TRBV7-2 TGTGCCAGCACCCTAGTGACAGGTTACGAGCAGTACTTC CASTLVTGYEQYF
TRBD2 . TRBJ2-7 TRBV28 TGTGCCAGCAGTTTACCTCTAGCGGGGCGCGAGCAATACTTC CASSLPLAGREQYF
. . TRBJ1-1 TRBV11-2 TGTGCCAGCAGCTTAATGACGTACACTGAAGCTTTCTTT CASSLMTYTEAFF
. . TRBJ2-6 TRBV6-1 TGTGCCAGCGCGATGAGGGGGGCGGGGGCCAACGTCCTGACTTTC CASAMRGAGANVLTF